These 30 T cell receptor beta chains were sequenced from one sample in a study of blood T cell repertoires in COVID-19. TCRdb keeps only in-frame clones here, not all; method: immunoSEQ multiplex PCR. The sample has more than 300,000 clones; nearly 90% are singletons. Input material: PBMCs or T cells enriched from blood (not recorded which). These receptors were taken from a young woman who had recovered from COVID-19.

The chain has TRBV27 and TRBJ2-7; TRBD1 agrees at 10 bases. The CDR3 sequence is 14 residues long. The V and J ends lost 5 bases and 3 bases, in that order; junction bases with no gene match: 4. Germline V gene data show CDR1 as MNHEY and CDR2 as SMNVEV (reference sequence). The CDR3 DNA reads as TGTGCCAGCAGTCGGGACAGGGGAAACTACGAGCAGTACTTC. This sequence encodes CASSRDRGNYEQYF.

Only one count was recorded for this clone. V usage is TRBV7-9 and J usage is TRBJ1-2; 9 bases align to TRBD1. CDR1 and CDR2 (germline): SEHNR, FQNEAQ (reference sequence). This CDR3 is 14 amino acids long. The V and J ends lost 5 bases and 4 bases, in that order; junction bases with no gene match: 5. DNA for the CDR3: TGTGCCAGCAGCCCCCCGGGACAGGGCTATGGCTACACCTTC. Amino acid sequence: CASSPPGQGYGYTF.

The genes are TRBV6-5 and TRBJ1-1, with 7 bases identical to TRBD1. This CDR3 is 13 amino acids long. V lost 5 bases to trimming and J lost 3 bases; unmatched junction nucleotides: 3. Germline CDR1 reads MNHEY; CDR2 reads SVGAGI. Here the CDR3 reads CASSRDSYTEAFF. The CDR3 DNA sequence: TGTGCCAGCAGTAGGGACAGTTACACTGAAGCTTTCTTT.

The chain couples TRBV30 to TRBJ1-2; possible D gene TRBD1, 6 bases. This CDR3 spans 13 amino acids. Germline CDR1 GTSNPN, CDR2 SVGIG (reference sequence). V was cut by 4 bases and J by 6 bases, with 15 bases left in between. The CDR3 DNA is TGTGCCTGGACCATTGGACAGTTAGATGGCTACACCTTC. Translation gives CAWTIGQLDGYTF.

The V gene is TRBV15, the J gene TRBJ2-3, with a tentative D call TRBD2 (5 bases). Germline CDR1 reads LNHNV; CDR2 reads YYDKDF (reference sequence). V was shortened by 3 bases and J by 4 bases, with 14 bases between the two germline ends. This CDR3 has 15 residues. CDR3 DNA sequence: TGTGCCACCAGCAGGCTCGCGGGCATCGCAGATACGCAGTATTTT. Translated: CATSRLAGIADTQYF. The variable domain in full, completed from reference TRBV15 and TRBJ2-3, reads DAMVIQNPRYQVTQFGKPVTLSCSQTLNHNVMYWYQQKSSQAPKLLFHYYDKDFNNEADTPDNFQSRRPNTSFCFLDIRSPGLGDTAMYLCATSRLAGIADTQYFGPGTRLTVL.

This chain uses TRBV21-1 with TRBJ2-7; the D segment call TRBD2 is taken from the table without a DNA check. TRBV21-1 is classified as a pseudogene. The CDR3 consists of 13 residues. The CDR3 is CASSAAEIYEQYF. The CDR3 DNA sequence: TGTGCCAGCAGTGCCGCGGAAATCTACGAGCAGTACTTC.

V usage is TRBV6-2 or TRBV6-3 and J usage is TRBJ1-2, with TRBD1 as a possible D gene (6 bases). Trimming left V 0 bases short and J 5 bases short, with 16 bases between. Germline CDR1 reads MNHEY; CDR2 reads SVGEGT. This CDR3 contains 16 residues. This CDR3 reads CASSYSDRSPGYGYTF. CDR3 coding DNA: TGTGCCAGCAGTTACTCTGACAGGTCTCCGGGATATGGCTACACCTTC.

V usage is TRBV24-1 and J usage is TRBJ1-2, with D possibly matching TRBD1 (6 bases). Germline assignment: CDR1 KGHDR and CDR2 SFDVKD. V shed 11 bases and J shed 7 bases, with 19 bases lying between them. This CDR3 spans 13 amino acids. The CDR3 is CASEHRDGSGYTF. The CDR3 coding sequence is TGTGCCAGCGAACACAGGGATGGAAGTGGCTACACCTTC.

The V gene is TRBV6-6, the J gene TRBJ1-5; D unresolved. CDR1 MNHNY and CDR2 SVGAGI come from the germline V gene (reference sequence). CDR3 size: 16 residues. Trimming left V 0 bases short and J 2 bases short, with 11 bases between. CDR3 protein: CASSYSGGVGNQPQHF. In DNA form, the CDR3 reads TGTGCCAGCAGTTACTCGGGCGGGGTCGGCAATCAGCCCCAGCATTTT.

V usage is TRBV7-6 and J usage is TRBJ1-2; D possibly corresponds to TRBD1 (6 bases). Looked up from germline, CDR1 is SGHVS and CDR2 is FNYEAQ. V was clipped by 1 base and J by 7 bases, with 16 bases between them. This CDR3 spans 15 amino acids. CDR3 sequence reads: CASSLDNRELSGYTF. The CDR3 region has the DNA TGTGCCAGCAGCTTAGATAACAGGGAATTGTCTGGCTACACCTTC.

V and J are TRBV5-1 and TRBJ2-3, with D possibly matching TRBD1 (5 bases). Trimming stripped 4 bases from V and 2 bases from J, with 11 bases between. CDR3 size: 14 residues. The germline V gene encodes CDR1 SGHRS and CDR2 YFSETQ. CDR3 coding DNA: TGCGCCAGCAGCCAGGCAGGGCCCACAGATACGCAGTATTTT. Protein sequence: CASSQAGPTDTQYF.

CDR3 DNA sequence: TGTGCCACCAGCAGAGCGGCAGGCTCCTACGAGCAGTACTTC. This encodes CATSRAAGSYEQYF. V gene TRBV15 combines with J gene TRBJ2-7; D gene ambiguous. CDR1 LNHNV and CDR2 YYDKDF come from the germline V gene (reference sequence). There are 14 residues in the CDR3. The V end lost 1 base, the J end lost 0 bases, and 7 bases lay between the germline ends. Full variable domain (rest looked up from reference TRBV15 and TRBJ2-7): DAMVIQNPRYQVTQFGKPVTLSCSQTLNHNVMYWYQQKSSQAPKLLFHYYDKDFNNEADTPDNFQSRRPNTSFCFLDIRSPGLGDTAMYLCATSRAAGSYEQYFGPGTRLTVT.

J is TRBJ1-2 and V is TRBV6-2 or TRBV6-3, with 7 positions matching TRBD1. This CDR3 has 14 amino acids. Germline-derived CDR1 and CDR2 are MNHEY and SVGEGT. With 5 bases clipped from V and 5 bases from J, the junction kept 8 bases outside the gene matches. CDR3 nucleotides: TGTGCCAGCAGTCCCGACAGGGACATGTATGGCTACACCTTC. Encoded protein: CASSPDRDMYGYTF.

The V call is TRBV4-2, the J call TRBJ1-1, with D hard to call. Trimming left V 0 bases short and J 3 bases short, with 11 bases between. The CDR3 has 15 amino acids. Germline V gene lookup returns CDR1 LGHNA and CDR2 YNFKEQ. The CDR3: CASSQDRGSYTEAFF. The CDR3 coding sequence is TGTGCCAGCAGCCAAGATCGCGGCAGCTACACTGAAGCTTTCTTT.

The rearrangement joins TRBV7-8 to TRBJ2-5; a possible D gene is TRBD2 (5 bases). The CDR3 covers 12 residues. Germline loops: CDR1 SGHVS, CDR2 FQNEAQ. The V and J ends lost 5 bases and 5 bases respectively, with 9 bases between them. Here the CDR3 reads CASSPRGETQYF. Written as DNA, the CDR3 is TGTGCCAGCAGCCCCCGAGGGGAGACCCAGTACTTC.

Points on this clone: Within the sample, other DNA sequences also encode this same CDR3. The J gene is TRBJ1-5, the V gene TRBV27; the D is unclear. Between the trimmed V and J ends, which lost 2 bases and 4 bases, there was a span of 9 bases. This CDR3 comprises 14 residues. Germline-derived CDR1 and CDR2 are MNHEY and SMNVEV (reference sequence). DNA for the CDR3: TGTGCCAGCAGTTTAGGAGGGTCTAATCAGCCCCAGCATTTT. Its protein product is CASSLGGSNQPQHF.

V is TRBV5-1 and J is TRBJ1-1; TRBD1 agrees at 8 bases. Per the germline V gene, CDR1 is SGHRS and CDR2 is YFSETQ. The CDR3 is made up of 16 amino acids. J was trimmed by 4 bases and V by 6 bases; bases with no gene match: 14. The CDR3: CASTRTAGGTGTEAFF. The DNA of the CDR3 is TGCGCCAGCACCCGAACGGCAGGGGGCACGGGCACTGAAGCTTTCTTT.

The chain has TRBV4-1 and TRBJ2-7; D might be TRBD2 (6 bases). This CDR3 contains 14 residues. Germline V CDR1 and CDR2: MGHRA, YSYEKL. Trimming stripped 6 bases from V and 2 bases from J, with 14 bases between. The CDR3 nucleotides read TGCGCCAGCAGTTCCGGGACTTCTACCTACGAGCAGTACTTC. This encodes CASSSGTSTYEQYF.

V and J are TRBV7-8 and TRBJ1-2; D unresolved. The CDR3 runs 16 residues. In germline, CDR1 is SGHVS, CDR2 FQNEAQ. The V and J ends lost 1 base and 7 bases respectively, with 19 bases between them. CDR3 sequence reads: CASSLDETGDFGGYTF. CDR3 bases: TGTGCCAGCAGCTTAGACGAGACCGGGGATTTTGGTGGCTACACCTTC.

This clone has only one observation. The rearrangement uses TRBV6-5 and TRBJ2-3, with 10 bases lining up with TRBD2. Trimming removed 6 bases from V and 6 bases from J; junction bases left unmatched: 9. The CDR3 totals 15 residues. Germline V gives CDR1 MNHEY, CDR2 SVGAGI. CDR3 sequence (DNA): TGTGCCAGCAGCGAGACTAGCGGGTACGGGGATACGCAGTATTTT. It yields the protein CASSETSGYGDTQYF.

This rearrangement joins TRBV18 to TRBJ1-4; D unclear. CDR3 size: 13 residues. The V end was cut by 1 base, the J end by 14 bases, with 14 bases between. Germline CDR1 reads KGHSH; CDR2 reads LQKENI. The chain's CDR3 is CASSPQQNPWLFF. In nucleotides, the CDR3 is TGTGCCAGCTCACCACAACAGAACCCCTGGCTGTTTTTT.

This clone was seen a single time. V usage is TRBV5-8 and J usage is TRBJ1-6; D gene uncertain. The CDR3 sequence is 14 residues long. CDR1 is SGHTS and CDR2 is YDEGEE in the germline V gene. Deletions cut 2 bases from V and 7 bases from J, with 10 bases between. CDR3 sequence (DNA): TGTGCCAGCAGCTTAGCGGGTGGGAATTCACCCCTCCACTTT. It codes for CASSLAGGNSPLHF.

This chain's CDR3 is CASSYSGGVNTGELFF. The DNA for the CDR3 is TGTGCCAGCAGTTACTCCGGGGGGGTAAATACCGGGGAGCTGTTTTTT. The V and J genes are TRBV6-5 and TRBJ2-2; 8 bases agree with TRBD2. The CDR3 extends over 16 amino acids. Unmatched junction bases numbered 5, after V lost 0 bases and J lost 5 bases. Germline V gene data show CDR1 as MNHEY and CDR2 as SVGAGI.

This sequence joins TRBV28 and TRBJ2-2, with D tentatively TRBD1 (6 bases). The V and J ends lost 5 bases and 1 base respectively, with 11 bases between them. The length of the CDR3 is 15 residues. From germline, CDR1 is MDHEN and CDR2 SYDVKM. The CDR3 DNA follows: TGTGCCAGCAGTAACCGGGACAAGAACACCGGGGAGCTGTTTTTT. Translating it yields CASSNRDKNTGELFF.

The chain is built from TRBV7-9 and TRBJ1-3; D gene uncertain. V lost 4 bases to trimming and J lost 4 bases, with 11 bases between them. Germline V lookup: CDR1 SEHNR, CDR2 FQNEAQ (reference sequence). This CDR3 is 14 amino acids long. The CDR3 here is CASSWVPRGNTIYF. The DNA of the CDR3 is TGTGCCAGCAGCTGGGTGCCGCGGGGAAACACCATATATTTT.

The chain uses TRBV5-4 and TRBJ2-7; 10 bases fit TRBD1. J lost 7 bases, V lost 0 bases, and 7 bases had no gene match. Germline loops: CDR1 SGHNT, CDR2 YYREEE (reference sequence). This CDR3 is built from 15 residues. CDR3 protein: CASSLGGTGVGEQYF. DNA of the CDR3: TGTGCCAGCAGCTTGGGGGGGACAGGGGTTGGTGAGCAGTACTTC. Combining the CDR3 with reference TRBV5-4 and TRBJ2-7 gives the whole variable domain ETGVTQSPTHLIKTRGQQVTLRCSSQSGHNTVSWYQQALGQGPQFIFQYYREEENGRGNFPPRFSGLQFPNYSSELNVNALELDDSALYLCASSLGGTGVGEQYFGPGTRLTVT.

The chain links TRBV19 to TRBJ2-7; 9 bases are a match to TRBD1. The CDR3 contains 14 residues. The ends lost 1 base at V and 2 bases at J; junction bases unmatched: 0. Germline V gene sequence: CDR1 LNHDA, CDR2 SQIVND (reference sequence). CDR3 nucleotides: TGTGCCAGTAGTATAGGGACAGGGGCCTACGAGCAGTACTTC. This encodes CASSIGTGAYEQYF.

The rearrangement links TRBV7-3 to TRBJ2-2; D uncertain. In germline, CDR1 is SGHTA, CDR2 FQGTGA. Trimming left V 1 base short and J 0 bases short, with 3 bases between. CDR3 length: 14 residues. CDR3 region: CASSLRPNTGELFF. CDR3 DNA sequence: TGTGCCAGCAGCTTAAGGCCGAACACCGGGGAGCTGTTTTTT.

The chain links TRBV7-2 to TRBJ1-1; the D gene is possibly TRBD1 (5 bases). This CDR3 has 14 amino acids. V was pared by 3 bases and J by 2 bases, with 10 bases between. CDR1 SGHTA and CDR2 FQGNSA come from the germline V gene. The CDR3 sequence is CASSFRGSNTEAFF. As DNA, the CDR3 is TGTGCCAGCAGCTTTAGGGGATCCAACACTGAAGCTTTCTTT. Drawing the rest from reference TRBV7-2 and TRBJ1-1, the complete variable domain is GAGVSQSPSNKVTEKGKDVELRCDPISGHTALYWYRQSLGQGLEFLIYFQGNSAPDKSGLPSDRFSAERTGGSVSTLTIQRTQQEDSAVYLCASSFRGSNTEAFFGQGTRLTVV.

J is TRBJ2-1 and V is TRBV5-1, with D tentatively TRBD1 (6 bases). Germline V CDR1 and CDR2: SGHRS, YFSETQ. The ends were cut back, 1 base at V and 0 bases at J, with 8 bases in the middle. The CDR3 runs to 15 residues. The CDR3 DNA reads TGCGCCAGCAGCTTGAACAGGGACTCCTACAATGAGCAGTTCTTC. This sequence encodes CASSLNRDSYNEQFF. Variable domain in full (rest from reference TRBV5-1 and TRBJ2-1): KAGVTQTPRYLIKTRGQQVTLSCSPISGHRSVSWYQQTPGQGLQFLFEYFSETQRNKGNFPGRFSGRQFSNSRSEMNVSTLELGDSALYLCASSLNRDSYNEQFFGPGTRLTVL.